This TCR beta chain was captured in a study of breast tumors, draining lymph nodes, adjacent tissues. Overall study findings and caveats: Tumor TCR diversity was below lymph nodes but above nontumor tissue. Tumor and nontumor repertoires were significantly more similar in luminal-like than in basal-like breast cancer. That most tumor T cells come from lymph nodes remained unproven. Data fit most tumor T cells coming from lymph node, expanding in tumor.

Samples came from axillary lymph nodes draining the breast cancer. The trim removed 7 bases at V and 3 bases at J, leaving 5 bases unmatched. Germline assignment: CDR1 SNHLY and CDR2 FYNNEI. The CDR3 runs to 13 residues. Using its own MiXCR run on the multiplex PCR reads, TCRdb lists one record per CDR3 protein. The data contain 150,000 to 250,000 distinct CDR3 sequences, about 32% of them singletons. This clonotype appeared a few times. Its matching antigen is unknown. The chain employs TRBV2 and TRBJ1-2; 7 bases are shared with TRBD1. This clonotype originated in a female donor with breast cancer. Some clones in this sample may be carry-over from other donors' samples. Sequenced input: axillary lymph node tissue. The CDR3 loop reads CASTERGHYGYTF. As DNA, the CDR3 is TGTGCCAGCACAGAGAGGGGGCACTATGGCTACACCTTC.